The rows below give T cell receptor beta chains drawn from one sample of a study of cytomegalovirus exposure and HLA in healthy donors. Generated by immunoSEQ multiplex PCR, the TCRdb table keeps only in-frame clones and is missing some. The sample comprises some 170,000 clones, around 86% of which are singletons, and roughly 6.6% rests with the top ten. The sample taken for sequencing was PBMCs. The receptor source for this set is a man aged 30-40 years in good health and CMV-seropositive. Each CDR3 is given with its conserved first and last residue. D genes are given only for firm matches. Size values are once, few and many counts, or a class for expanded clones, and some rows have none.

>TRBV10-3|-|-|TRBJ2-7
CAISDPGVSSYEQYF
TGTGCCATCAGTGACCCGGGGGTTAGCTCCTACGAGCAGTACTTC
>TRBV4-1|-|-|TRBJ2-1
CASSQPAVKGYNEQFF
TGCGCCAGCAGCCAACCGGCGGTGAAAGGCTACAATGAGCAGTTCTTC
>TRBV6-1|once|TRBD2|TRBJ2-3
CASSEVDSGGPDTQYF
TGTGCCAGCAGTGAAGTCGATAGCGGGGGTCCAGATACGCAGTATTTT
>TRBV5-6|-|TRBD1|TRBJ2-7
CASSSPGQGLSEYF
TGTGCCAGCAGTTCCCCGGGACAGGGTTTATCGGAGTACTTC
>TRBV5-6|-|TRBD1|TRBJ1-2
CASSPRQGYGYTF
TGTGCCAGCAGCCCCCGACAGGGCTATGGCTACACCTTC
>TRBV30|-|-|TRBJ2-6
CAWETGYPSGANVLTF
TGTGCCTGGGAGACAGGTTACCCCTCTGGGGCCAACGTCCTGACTTTC
>TRBV2|-|-|TRBJ1-2
CASSWTLGYTF
TGTGCCAGCAGCTGGACTTTAGGCTACACCTTC
>TRBV6-4|few|-|TRBJ2-2
CASGSNTGELFF
TGTGCCAGCGGGTCGAACACCGGGGAGCTGTTTTTT
>TRBV5-6|-|-|TRBJ2-5
CASSSYMSQETQYF
TGTGCCAGCAGCTCATACATGTCCCAAGAGACCCAGTACTTC
>TRBV6-1|-|-|TRBJ2-1
CASSETGRIYNEQFF
TGTGCCAGCAGTGAAACTGGACGCATTTACAATGAGCAGTTCTTC
>TRBV28|-|-|TRBJ2-3
CASSSARLRTDTQYF
TGTGCCAGCAGTTCAGCGAGACTACGCACAGATACGCAGTATTTT
>TRBV11-2|-|-|TRBJ1-5
CASSSAGSGGPQPQHF
TGTGCCAGCAGCTCCGCGGGGTCGGGGGGCCCTCAGCCCCAGCATTTT
>TRBV28|-|-|TRBJ2-1
CASSPRSPDGNEQFF
TGTGCCAGCAGTCCCCGGAGCCCCGATGGGAATGAGCAGTTCTTC
>TRBV19|-|-|TRBJ2-6
CASKSQGTGANVLTF
TGTGCCAGTAAATCCCAGGGTACTGGGGCCAACGTCCTGACTTTC
>TRBV6-1|-|-|TRBJ2-2
CASSALSSTGELFF
TGTGCCAGCAGTGCACTATCCTCCACCGGGGAGCTGTTTTTT
>TRBV27|-|TRBD2|TRBJ2-3
CASSFRGRAGTDTQYF
TGTGCCAGCAGTTTCCGGGGGAGGGCCGGCACAGATACGCAGTATTTT
>TRBV5-1|-|TRBD1|TRBJ1-2
CASSGTGGNYGYTF
TGCGCCAGCAGCGGGACAGGGGGCAACTATGGCTACACCTTC
>TRBV2|-|TRBD2|TRBJ2-3
CASRLGLAGFGGDTQYF
TGTGCCAGCAGACTAGGTTTAGCGGGATTTGGTGGAGATACGCAGTATTTT
>TRBV9|once|TRBD2|TRBJ2-1
CASSVSTGTSGGDEQFF
TGTGCCAGCAGCGTATCCACCGGGACTAGCGGGGGAGATGAGCAGTTCTTC
>TRBV5-4|-|TRBD1|TRBJ2-2
CAFRQGLTGELFF
TGTGCCTTTAGACAGGGCCTCACCGGGGAGCTGTTTTTT
>TRBV7-6|-|-|TRBJ2-5
CASSGSWETQYF
TGTGCCAGCAGCGGGAGCTGGGAGACCCAGTACTTC
>TRBV7-9|-|-|TRBJ1-2
CASSITKNYGYTF
TGTGCCAGCAGCATTACCAAAAACTATGGCTACACCTTC
>TRBV4-1|-|-|TRBJ1-2
CASSQEYHGYTF
TGCGCCAGCAGCCAAGAGTATCATGGCTACACCTTC
>TRBV14|-|TRBD1|TRBJ1-2
CASSPGQTYGYTF
TGTGCCAGCAGCCCGGGACAGACCTATGGCTACACCTTC
>TRBV5-8|-|TRBD1|TRBJ1-5
CASSQTTGGDSNQPQHF
TGTGCCAGCAGCCAAACGACAGGGGGAGATAGCAATCAGCCCCAGCATTTT
>TRBV4-2|-|TRBD2|TRBJ2-1
CASSQESGRPGNEQFF
TGTGCCAGCAGCCAAGAAAGCGGGAGGCCCGGTAATGAGCAGTTCTTC
>TRBV30|-|-|TRBJ1-4
CAWSVTGAANEKLFF
TGTGCCTGGAGTGTAACGGGGGCTGCTAATGAAAAACTGTTTTTT
>TRBV11-2|-|TRBD1|TRBJ2-7
CASSFRTGKSYEQYF
TGTGCCAGCAGCTTTCGGACAGGGAAGTCCTACGAGCAGTACTTC
>TRBV9|-|TRBD1|TRBJ1-1
CASSARTGGIRTEAFF
TGTGCCAGCAGCGCGCGGACAGGGGGCATTAGGACTGAAGCTTTCTTT
>TRBV13|-|TRBD1|TRBJ2-7
CASSHGTGEQYF
TGTGCCAGCAGCCACGGGACAGGCGAGCAGTACTTC
>TRBV4-3|-|-|TRBJ2-6
CASSQFLGVGTGANVLTF
TGCGCCAGCAGCCAATTCTTAGGGGTGGGGACTGGGGCCAACGTCCTGACTTTC
>TRBV6-1|once|-|TRBJ1-2
CASATGDLNYGYTF
TGTGCCAGCGCGACAGGCGATCTAAACTATGGCTACACCTTC
>TRBV7-6|-|TRBD2|TRBJ2-1
CASSLYGGSSYNEQFF
TGTGCCAGCAGCTTGTACGGGGGGAGCTCCTACAATGAGCAGTTCTTC
>TRBV4-2|-|-|TRBJ2-5
CASSNQGFVQETQYF
TGTGCCAGCAGCAACCAGGGGTTTGTCCAAGAGACCCAGTACTTC
>TRBV15|few|-|TRBJ2-5
CATSRDFEETQYF
TGTGCCACCAGCAGAGACTTCGAAGAGACCCAGTACTTC
>TRBV15|once|-|TRBJ2-1
CATGRSRGDEQFF
TGTGCCACCGGCCGGAGTCGTGGGGATGAGCAGTTCTTC
>TRBV6-1|few|-|TRBJ1-1
CASSVTGITEAFF
TGTGCCAGCAGTGTCACAGGGATAACTGAAGCTTTCTTT
>TRBV5-1|-|-|TRBJ2-7
CASSLDVIPGKYEQYF
TGCGCCAGCAGCTTGGACGTGATCCCCGGCAAGTACGAGCAGTACTTC
>TRBV19|-|TRBD2|TRBJ2-7
CASTPSGGASYEQYF
TGTGCCAGTACCCCAAGCGGGGGGGCCTCCTACGAGCAGTACTTC
>TRBV15|-|-|TRBJ2-2
CATSTDGDTGELFF
TGTGCCACCAGCACGGACGGAGACACCGGGGAGCTGTTTTTT
>TRBV27|-|-|TRBJ2-3
CASSTTRGSDTQYF
TGTGCCAGCAGTACGACGAGGGGTTCAGATACGCAGTATTTT
>TRBV11-2|few|TRBD1|TRBJ1-1
CASSDDRANTEAFF
TGTGCCAGCAGCGACGACAGGGCGAACACTGAAGCTTTCTTT
>TRBV5-6|-|TRBD2|TRBJ2-1
CASSGEGFLFF
TGTGCCAGCAGCGGGGAGGGGTTCCTGTTCTTC
>TRBV5-1|many|-|TRBJ1-4
CASSLDRVSGEKLFF
TGCGCCAGCAGCTTGGATCGAGTCTCGGGTGAAAAACTGTTTTTT
>TRBV29-1|few|TRBD1|TRBJ1-1
CSGRQGNTEAFF
TGCAGCGGACGACAGGGGAACACTGAAGCTTTCTTT
>TRBV15|once|-|TRBJ2-5
CATTTRYQETQYF
TGTGCCACAACTACAAGGTACCAAGAGACCCAGTACTTC
>TRBV7-6|-|TRBD1|TRBJ1-6
CASSLGATNRGSPLHF
TGTGCCAGCAGCTTAGGGGCAACGAACAGGGGCTCACCCCTCCACTTT